One sample yielded the 14 T cell receptor beta chains listed below, sequenced in a study of PD-L1 blockade in urothelial cancer. Profiling relied on immunoSEQ multiplex PCR, and the TCRdb table lists in-frame clones only, not all of them. The sample carries tens of thousands of clones, almost 90% recorded once. Stated time point: pretreatment peripheral blood. The sample in question was PBMCs, obtained around atezolizumab (anti-PD-L1) treatment. Source of these receptors: a man aged 60 to 75 with urothelial cancer.

The V and J genes are TRBV6-5 and TRBJ2-5; 11 nucleotides align to TRBD2. Germline loops: CDR1 MNHEY, CDR2 SVGAGI. V dropped 7 bases and J dropped 10; count of bases not matched to a gene: 8. The length of the CDR3 is 13 residues. This CDR3 reads CASTPGLADVQYF. DNA of the CDR3: TGTGCCAGCACCCCGGGACTAGCGGACGTCCAGTACTTC.

The chain recombines TRBV19 with TRBJ1-5; no firm D call. Germline lookup yields CDR1 LNHDA and CDR2 SQIVND (reference sequence). The CDR3 contains 15 residues. The ends were cut back, 3 bases at V and 2 bases at J, with 11 bases in the middle. The CDR3, as DNA: TGTGCCAGTAGTATGGGCCAGTGGGGCAATCAGCCCCAGCATTTT. Translating gives CASSMGQWGNQPQHF. Combining the CDR3 with reference TRBV19 and TRBJ1-5 gives the whole variable domain DGGITQSPKYLFRKEGQNVTLSCEQNLNHDAMYWYRQDPGQGLRLIYYSQIVNDFQKGDIAEGYSVSREKKESFPLTVTSAQKNPTAFYLCASSMGQWGNQPQHFGDGTRLSIL.

This chain links TRBV10-3 with TRBJ2-1; a weak D match, TRBD2 (5 bases). Germline CDR1 and CDR2: ENHRY and SYGVKD. There are 17 residues in the CDR3. The ends were cut back, 10 bases at V and 6 bases at J, with 28 bases in the middle. The CDR3, as DNA: TGTGCCACCGAGGAGGCAGACCGCCTCGGAGTGGGCAATGAGCAGTTCTTC. Translated, it gives CATEEADRLGVGNEQFF.

The chain links TRBV14 to TRBJ1-1; 8 positions match TRBD1. V lost 4 bases and J lost 4; bases outside the gene matches: 11. Germline V CDR1 and CDR2: SGHDN, FVKESK. CDR3 size: 16 residues. The CDR3 DNA reads TGTGCCAGCAGCCCCGACAGGGGTTTTATGGGCACTGAAGCTTTCTTT. It yields the protein CASSPDRGFMGTEAFF.

The chain uses TRBV14 and TRBJ2-7; possible D gene TRBD2, 5 bases. This CDR3 is built from 13 residues. Germline values: CDR1 SGHDN, CDR2 FVKESK. Trimming cost V 4 bases and J 6 bases, with 13 bases left between them. The chain's CDR3 is CASSRSGFREQYF. As DNA, the CDR3 is TGTGCCAGCAGCCGGTCGGGGTTCCGCGAGCAGTACTTC.

This chain connects TRBV19 to TRBJ1-2; the match to TRBD1 covers 12 bases. The junction had 9 bases not matched to a gene; V was cut back by 5 bases and J by 8 bases. CDR3 length: 15 amino acids. The germline CDR1 and CDR2 sequences are LNHDA and SQIVND (reference sequence). DNA for the CDR3: TGTGCCAGTAGTTCCGGGACAGGGGGCGCGGAGGGCTACACCTTC. Amino acids: CASSSGTGGAEGYTF.

This sequence joins TRBV7-8 and TRBJ2-5; TRBD2 matches at 8 bases. The CDR3 contains 18 residues. V trimming: 5 bases; J trimming: 4 bases; junction bases outside the gene matches: 18. Germline V lookup: CDR1 SGHVS, CDR2 FQNEAQ. CDR3 DNA: TGTGCCAGCAGCCTCCAGCGCGGGCTAGCGGGTGAGGCAGAGACCCAGTACTTC. Its protein product is CASSLQRGLAGEAETQYF.

V and J are TRBV2 and TRBJ2-4; the match to TRBD2 covers 7 bases. Germline assignment: CDR1 SNHLY and CDR2 FYNNEI. CDR3 length: 13 residues. With V trimmed by 11 bases and J by 4 bases, 8 bases remained unmatched. CDR3 sequence reads: CAGAGGGKNIQYF. The CDR3 DNA reads TGTGCCGGGGCAGGCGGGGGAAAAAACATTCAGTACTTC. The full variable domain, completed using reference TRBV2 and TRBJ2-4, is EPEVTQTPSHQVTQMGQEVILRCVPISNHLYFYWYRQILGQKVEFLVSFYNNEISEKSEIFDDQFSVERPDGSNFTLKIRSTKLEDSAMYFCAGAGGGKNIQYFGAGTRLSVL.

J is TRBJ2-1 and V is TRBV5-4; D perhaps matches TRBD1 (5 bases). The CDR3 runs 12 residues. Between the trimmed V and J ends, which lost 3 bases and 10 bases, there was a span of 11 bases. Germline CDR1 reads SGHNT; CDR2 reads YYREEE (reference sequence). This CDR3 reads CASSSDSGEQFF. Here the CDR3 DNA reads TGTGCCAGCAGCTCTGACAGTGGCGAGCAGTTCTTC.

The chain has TRBV5-1 and TRBJ2-2, with D possibly TRBD1 on 6 matching bases. Looked up from germline, CDR1 is SGHRS and CDR2 is YFSETQ. The CDR3 sequence is 12 residues long. Between the trimmed V and J ends, which lost 4 bases and 7 bases, there was a span of 8 bases. The CDR3 is CASSLQGGELFF. DNA for the CDR3: TGCGCCAGCAGCCTACAGGGCGGGGAGCTGTTTTTT.

This sequence joins TRBV6-1 and TRBJ1-2; 9 nucleotides match TRBD1. Germline lookup yields CDR1 MNHNS and CDR2 SASEGT. Trimming took 10 bases from V and 8 from J; bases not matched to a gene: 11. CDR3 size: 13 residues. The CDR3 here is CAITQRQGEGYTF. DNA of the CDR3: TGTGCCATCACCCAAAGACAGGGGGAGGGCTACACCTTC.

J is TRBJ1-4 and V is TRBV15, with D unclear. Trimming shortened V by 5 bases and J by 4 bases, and 17 bases separated the two germline ends. The V gene's germline CDR1 is LNHNV and CDR2 YYDKDF (reference sequence). The CDR3 sequence is 16 residues long. The CDR3 DNA follows: TGTGCCACCAGCCCCGGGGTGGGGAGAATTAATGAAAAACTGTTTTTT. Its translation: CATSPGVGRINEKLFF.

The rearrangement uses TRBV5-1 and TRBJ2-7, with D possibly matching TRBD2 (5 bases). V was pared by 4 bases and J by 5 bases, with 19 bases between. CDR1 is SGHRS and CDR2 is YFSETQ in the germline V gene. This CDR3 has 15 amino acids. The CDR3 DNA reads as TGCGCCAGCAGCCTCCGAGGGTACGACCGGGACGAGCAGTACTTC. This translates into CASSLRGYDRDEQYF.

The J gene is TRBJ2-5, the V gene TRBV7-2; 7 bases fit TRBD1. The CDR3 spans 15 residues. V lost 2 bases and J lost 1; bases outside the gene matches: 4. CDR1 is SGHTA and CDR2 is FQGNSA in the germline V gene. Written as DNA, the CDR3 is TGTGCCAGCAGCTTACTGACAGGGACCCAAGAGACCCAGTACTTC. It encodes CASSLLTGTQETQYF.